Presented here are 12 T cell receptor beta chains from one specimen sequenced in a study of blood T cell repertoires in COVID-19. Method: immunoSEQ multiplex PCR; TCRdb's copy keeps in-frame clones and lacks some. The repertoire holds some 160,000 clones, 87% seen once, with under 13% in the top ten. Sequencing was carried out using peripheral blood. Every receptor here comes from a woman aged 70-85 years with COVID-19, enrolled during active disease.

This chain links TRBV18 with TRBJ2-3, with a weak D call TRBD2 (6 bases). The germline V gene has CDR1 KGHSH and CDR2 LQKENI. The CDR3 contains 15 residues. The germline V and J ends were trimmed by 0 bases and 7 bases, with 14 bases remaining between them. The CDR3 bases are TGTGCCAGCTCACCACCTGCGGCTGCGGGGAATACGCAGTATTTT. It codes for CASSPPAAAGNTQYF.

The V and J genes are TRBV7-8 and TRBJ2-5; TRBD2 matches at 9 bases. Germline CDR1 SGHVS, CDR2 FQNEAQ. This CDR3 has 15 residues. Trimming took 3 bases from V and 0 from J; bases not matched to a gene: 2. CDR3 sequence reads: CASSFAGGYQETQYF. CDR3 coding DNA: TGTGCCAGCAGCTTTGCGGGGGGGTACCAAGAGACCCAGTACTTC.

The rearrangement uses TRBV7-9 and TRBJ2-1, with TRBD1 matching 8 bases. V lost 5 bases, J lost 14 bases, and 8 bases stayed unmatched. This CDR3 is 12 amino acids long. Germline assignment: CDR1 SEHNR and CDR2 FQNEAQ (reference sequence). The CDR3 DNA sequence: TGTGCCAGCAGCCTTGGACAGGGTGGTAAGTTCTTC. It encodes CASSLGQGGKFF.

This clone has only a few counts. V gene TRBV5-4 combines with J gene TRBJ2-7, with 8 bases matching TRBD1. CDR1 is SGHNT, CDR2 YYREEE, per germline (reference sequence). The CDR3 loop spans 13 amino acids. Germline trimming cut 5 bases from V and 1 base from J; bases unmatched to any gene: 2. CDR3 amino acids: CASRRDRSYEQYF. CDR3 DNA: TGTGCCAGCAGGCGGGACAGGTCCTACGAGCAGTACTTC. The full variable domain, in which reference TRBV5-4 and TRBJ2-7 provide the parts outside the CDR3, is ETGVTQSPTHLIKTRGQQVTLRCSSQSGHNTVSWYQQALGQGPQFIFQYYREEENGRGNFPPRFSGLQFPNYSSELNVNALELDDSALYLCASRRDRSYEQYFGPGTRLTVT.

CDR3 DNA sequence: TGTGCCAGCAGCTTAGGCGGGGGGCGAGGGGGAGAGACCCAGTACTTC. It encodes CASSLGGGRGGETQYF. V and J are TRBV7-2 and TRBJ2-5; 8 bases map to TRBD2. CDR3 size: 16 residues. V was clipped by 1 base and J by 4 bases; unmatched bases: 8. Germline V gene lookup returns CDR1 SGHTA and CDR2 FQGNSA.

This chain uses TRBV3-1 (or the pseudogene TRBV3-2) with TRBJ2-3; 8 nucleotides align to TRBD2. The CDR3 has 17 amino acids. Germline lookup yields CDR1 LGHDT and CDR2 YNNKEL (reference sequence). Losses at the gene ends were 0 bases for V and 2 bases for J; bases not matched to a gene: 7. For the CDR3, the DNA is TGTGCCAGCAGCCAAGATTTAGGAGCGGGGGCCACAGATACGCAGTATTTT. This codes for CASSQDLGAGATDTQYF.

The chain has TRBV5-1 and TRBJ2-2, with 11 bases matching TRBD2. This CDR3 has 18 residues. Germline V gene data show CDR1 as SGHRS and CDR2 as YFSETQ. Unmatched junction bases numbered 4, after V lost 0 bases and J lost 0 bases. The CDR3 DNA reads as TGCGCCAGCAGCTTGGGACTAGCGGGGATCGCGAACACCGGGGAGCTGTTTTTT. It specifies CASSLGLAGIANTGELFF.

The chain couples TRBV3-1 (or the pseudogene TRBV3-2) to TRBJ2-4, with TRBD1 matching over 9 bases. The V segment lost 0 bases and the J segment 15 bases; nucleotides outside the gene matches: 9. The CDR3 spans 14 residues. Germline V CDR1 and CDR2: LGHDT, YNNKEL (reference sequence). CDR3: CASSQDRAGTGLYF. CDR3 nucleotides: TGTGCCAGCAGCCAAGATCGGGCCGGGACAGGGCTGTACTTC.

The CDR3 protein is CASSGGGEQFF. In DNA form, the CDR3 reads TGCGCCAGCAGTGGGGGGGGTGAGCAGTTCTTC. The chain couples TRBV10-1 to TRBJ2-1; 7 bases map to TRBD2. With 4 bases clipped from V and 9 bases from J, the junction kept 0 bases outside the gene matches. The germline CDR1 and CDR2 sequences are WNHNN and SYGVQD (reference sequence). The CDR3 runs to 11 residues.

The chain carries TRBV5-1 and TRBJ1-2, with D possibly TRBD1 on 5 matching bases. This CDR3 is 15 amino acids long. The germline CDR1 and CDR2 sequences are SGHRS and YFSETQ. Trimming pared 0 bases from V and 8 bases from J, leaving 17 bases between. The CDR3 DNA sequence: TGCGCCAGCAGCTTGGAGGGCAGGGCTCTACGCGGCTACACCTTC. This gives the protein CASSLEGRALRGYTF.

J is TRBJ1-2 and V is TRBV6-1; D gene ambiguous. V gave up 2 bases and J gave up 8 bases, with 15 bases separating them. CDR1 and CDR2 from the germline V gene are MNHNS and SASEGT. CDR3 length equals 14 residues. The CDR3 coding sequence is TGTGCCAGCAGTGAATCTTCATGGGCTGAGGGCTACACCTTC. Protein: CASSESSWAEGYTF.

V is TRBV5-1 and J is TRBJ1-1; TRBD1 might be the D (5 bases). Per germline, CDR1 SGHRS and CDR2 YFSETQ. This CDR3 contains 13 residues. V dropped 6 bases and J dropped 2 bases, with 11 bases sitting between them. The CDR3 DNA sequence: TGCGCCAGCACTAACAGGATAAACACTGAAGCTTTCTTT. Translation gives CASTNRINTEAFF. Looking up the rest from reference TRBV5-1 and TRBJ1-1 gives the full variable domain: KAGVTQTPRYLIKTRGQQVTLSCSPISGHRSVSWYQQTPGQGLQFLFEYFSETQRNKGNFPGRFSGRQFSNSRSEMNVSTLELGDSALYLCASTNRINTEAFFGQGTRLTVV.